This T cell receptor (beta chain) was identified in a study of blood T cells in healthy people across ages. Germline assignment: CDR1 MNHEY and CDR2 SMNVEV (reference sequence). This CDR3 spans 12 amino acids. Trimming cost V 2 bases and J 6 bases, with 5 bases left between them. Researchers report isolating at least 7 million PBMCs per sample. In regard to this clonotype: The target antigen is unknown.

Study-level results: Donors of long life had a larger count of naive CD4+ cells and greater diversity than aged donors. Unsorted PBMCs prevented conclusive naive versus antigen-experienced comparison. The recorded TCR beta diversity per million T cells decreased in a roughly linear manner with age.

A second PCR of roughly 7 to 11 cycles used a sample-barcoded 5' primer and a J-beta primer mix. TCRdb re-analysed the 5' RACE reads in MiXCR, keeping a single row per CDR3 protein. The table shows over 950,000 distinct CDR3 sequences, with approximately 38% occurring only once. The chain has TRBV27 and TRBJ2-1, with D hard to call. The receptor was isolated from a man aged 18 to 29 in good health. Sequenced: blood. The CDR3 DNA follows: TGTGCCAGCAGTTTACCTCCCAATGAGCAGTTCTTC. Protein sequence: CASSLPPNEQFF.